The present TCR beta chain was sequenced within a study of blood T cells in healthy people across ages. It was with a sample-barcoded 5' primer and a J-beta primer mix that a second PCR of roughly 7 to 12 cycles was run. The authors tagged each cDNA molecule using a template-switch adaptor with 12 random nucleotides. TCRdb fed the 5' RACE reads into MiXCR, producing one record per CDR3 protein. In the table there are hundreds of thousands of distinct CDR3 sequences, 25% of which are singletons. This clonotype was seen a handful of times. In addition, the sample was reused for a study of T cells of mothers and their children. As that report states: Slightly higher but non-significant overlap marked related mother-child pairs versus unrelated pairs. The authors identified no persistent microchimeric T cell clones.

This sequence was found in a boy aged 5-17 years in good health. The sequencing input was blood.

The CDR3 spells CASEHRGAFDGYTF. The CDR3 nucleotides read TGTGCCAGCGAGCACAGGGGTGCATTCGATGGCTACACCTTC. The chain couples TRBV19 to TRBJ1-2; TRBD1 agrees at 7 bases. Unmatched junction bases numbered 13, after V lost 9 bases and J lost 6 bases. The CDR3 is 14 amino acids. Germline assignment: CDR1 LNHDA and CDR2 SQIVND (reference sequence).